A single sample gave rise to the 17 T cell receptor beta chains below, sequenced in a study of T cell changes during pregnancy in multiple sclerosis. Generated by immunoSEQ multiplex PCR, the TCRdb table keeps only in-frame clones and is missing some. Of 50,000 to 75,000 clones detected, 91% appear once; the ten largest clones hold under 2.5%. The specimen was peripheral blood, collected in the third trimester of pregnancy. These receptors were obtained from a female donor in good health, enrolled as a control in a pregnancy study.

This clone has only one observation. The rearrangement links TRBV28 to TRBJ2-6, with D unclear. The CDR3 runs to 14 residues. With 3 bases removed from V and 2 bases from J, the gap between germline ends came to 5 bases. Germline CDR1 reads MDHEN; CDR2 reads SYDVKM. The CDR3 bases are TGTGCCAGCAGTTTTTTAGCTGGGGCCAACGTCCTGACTTTC. Its protein is CASSFLAGANVLTF.

The chain links TRBV9 to TRBJ2-3, with 7 nucleotides matching TRBD2. CDR3 length equals 15 residues. Germline lookup yields CDR1 SGDLS and CDR2 YYNGEE. The V gene end was trimmed by 0 bases and the J gene end by 8 bases; junction bases not matched to a gene: 9. CDR3 bases: TGTGCCAGCAGCGTAGGAGTCGGACTAGATCGTACGCAGTATTTT. It codes for CASSVGVGLDRTQYF.

The rearrangement joins TRBV25-1 to TRBJ2-5; 10 positions match TRBD1. Germline V gene data show CDR1 as MGHDK and CDR2 as SYGVNS. V shed 3 bases, J shed 7 bases, and the junction held 5 bases outside the gene matches. The CDR3 spans 14 residues. CDR3 DNA: TGTGCCAGCAGTGAGACAGGGGGCGCAGGGACCCAGTACTTC. Its protein product is CASSETGGAGTQYF.

CDR3: CATSREAGEGYEQYF. CDR3 DNA: TGTGCCACCAGCAGAGAGGCAGGGGAAGGCTACGAGCAGTACTTC. The chain links TRBV15 to TRBJ2-7, with D possibly matching TRBD1 (6 bases). CDR3 length: 15 amino acids. Per the germline V gene, CDR1 is LNHNV and CDR2 is YYDKDF (reference sequence). The V and J ends lost 0 bases and 3 bases respectively, with 12 bases between them.

This clone has just one count. The J gene is TRBJ2-3, the V gene TRBV4-1, with D hard to call. The V gene lost 4 bases and the J gene lost 1 base, with 9 bases spanning the gap. This CDR3 comprises 14 residues. CDR1 and CDR2 from the germline V gene are MGHRA and YSYEKL. DNA of the CDR3: TGCGCCAGCAGCCGAGCACTGCGCACAGATACGCAGTATTTT. This gives the protein CASSRALRTDTQYF.

The chain couples TRBV5-8 to TRBJ2-1; no definite D call. The CDR3 extends over 15 amino acids. The V gene lost 3 bases and the J gene lost 6 bases, with 16 bases spanning the gap. CDR1 and CDR2 from the germline V gene are SGHTS and YDEGEE. The CDR3 spells CASSSFGRRVNEQFF. The CDR3 DNA is TGTGCCAGCAGCTCGTTTGGCCGACGGGTCAATGAGCAGTTCTTC.

The CDR3 reads CASSYRVTGELFF. CDR3 sequence (DNA): TGTGCCAGCAGTTACCGAGTTACCGGGGAGCTGTTTTTT. The chain joins TRBV6-5 to TRBJ2-2; D not resolved. Deletions cut 2 bases from V and 5 bases from J, with 6 bases between. CDR3 length equals 13 residues. Germline V gene sequence: CDR1 MNHEY, CDR2 SVGAGI.

The rearrangement uses TRBV2 and TRBJ1-5; possible D gene TRBD1, 5 bases. This CDR3 spans 16 amino acids. Germline lookup yields CDR1 SNHLY and CDR2 FYNNEI. The V gene lost 6 bases and the J gene lost 4 bases, with 19 bases spanning the gap. The CDR3 spells CASRATLFGGNQPQHF. The CDR3 bases are TGTGCCAGCAGAGCCACGCTTTTCGGGGGAAATCAGCCCCAGCATTTT.

The rearrangement uses TRBV20-1 and TRBJ2-5; possibly TRBD2 for D (5 bases). The length of the CDR3 is 11 residues. Trimming took 4 bases from V and 9 from J, leaving 12 bases between them. The germline V gene has CDR1 DFQATT and CDR2 SNEGSKA (reference sequence). The CDR3 sequence: CSAILDWAQYF. DNA for the CDR3: TGCAGTGCTATCCTGGACTGGGCCCAGTACTTC.

The CDR3 DNA follows: TGTGCCAGCAGCTCCGCCGTCGGGACAGGGCTGCACGAGCAGTACTTC. Translating it yields CASSSAVGTGLHEQYF. The chain uses TRBV13 and TRBJ2-7, with 9 bases lining up with TRBD1. V gave up 4 bases and J gave up 5 bases; unmatched junction bases: 12. Per germline, CDR1 PRHDT and CDR2 FYEKMQ (reference sequence). The CDR3 consists of 16 residues.

The chain employs TRBV6-5 and TRBJ2-5; D may be TRBD2 (5 bases). Germline CDR1 and CDR2: MNHEY and SVGAGI. The CDR3 loop spans 13 amino acids. The ends were cut back, 5 bases at V and 1 base at J, with 8 bases in the middle. CDR3 in amino acids: CASSKTTQETQYF. The CDR3 coding sequence is TGTGCCAGCAGTAAGACTACCCAAGAGACCCAGTACTTC.

This clone was seen a handful of times. The chain uses TRBV6-5 and TRBJ2-1, with 8 bases matching TRBD1. The CDR3 extends over 12 amino acids. The junction had 3 bases not matched to a gene; V was cut back by 6 bases and J by 8 bases. Per germline, CDR1 MNHEY and CDR2 SVGAGI. The CDR3 reads CASSPTGDEQFF. Written as DNA, the CDR3 is TGTGCCAGCAGCCCGACAGGGGATGAGCAGTTCTTC.

Points on this clone: A read error may account for a junction end that differs from germline. This chain uses TRBV7-2 with TRBJ2-1; TRBD2 agrees at 9 bases. Germline loops: CDR1 SGHTA, CDR2 FQGNSA. The CDR3 is 16 residues long. The CDR3 sequence: CASSYSSGSSYNGQFF. CDR3 in DNA: TGTGCCAGCAGCTACAGTAGCGGGAGCTCCTACAATGGGCAGTTCTTC.

The rearrangement joins TRBV5-1 to TRBJ2-2; TRBD2 aligns across 10 bases. Per the germline V gene, CDR1 is SGHRS and CDR2 is YFSETQ. With V trimmed by 0 bases and J by 6 bases, 8 bases remained unmatched. The length of the CDR3 is 17 residues. The chain's CDR3 is CASSLEPSGSPPGELFF. The CDR3, as DNA: TGCGCCAGCAGCTTGGAGCCTAGCGGGAGTCCCCCCGGGGAGCTGTTTTTT.

This clone was detected only a few times. The DNA for the CDR3 is TGTGCCAGCAGTCCGACAGGGGGAGGGACAGATACGCAGTATTTT. This codes for CASSPTGGGTDTQYF. The chain employs TRBV2 and TRBJ2-3, with 9 bases that match TRBD1. Per germline, CDR1 SNHLY and CDR2 FYNNEI. The CDR3 loop spans 15 amino acids. V shed 5 bases and J 3 bases; nucleotides not matched to a gene: 6.

The chain has TRBV9 and TRBJ2-2; tentative D call: TRBD2 (6 bases). The CDR3 consists of 18 residues. CDR1 SGDLS and CDR2 YYNGEE come from the germline V gene. The V end lost 0 bases, the J end lost 7 bases, and 22 bases lay between the germline ends. The chain's CDR3 is CASSVGVVGGITGGELFF. The DNA of the CDR3 is TGTGCCAGCAGCGTAGGGGTGGTGGGGGGAATAACCGGCGGGGAGCTGTTTTTT.

A single count supports this clone. The chain has TRBV13 and TRBJ2-7; D perhaps matches TRBD2 (5 bases). V gave up 2 bases and J gave up 4 bases, with 12 bases separating them. CDR1 is PRHDT, CDR2 FYEKMQ, per germline (reference sequence). The CDR3 has 14 residues. As DNA, the CDR3 is TGTGCCAGCAGCTTACGCGGGCTGGAATACGAGCAGTACTTC. Its protein product is CASSLRGLEYEQYF.